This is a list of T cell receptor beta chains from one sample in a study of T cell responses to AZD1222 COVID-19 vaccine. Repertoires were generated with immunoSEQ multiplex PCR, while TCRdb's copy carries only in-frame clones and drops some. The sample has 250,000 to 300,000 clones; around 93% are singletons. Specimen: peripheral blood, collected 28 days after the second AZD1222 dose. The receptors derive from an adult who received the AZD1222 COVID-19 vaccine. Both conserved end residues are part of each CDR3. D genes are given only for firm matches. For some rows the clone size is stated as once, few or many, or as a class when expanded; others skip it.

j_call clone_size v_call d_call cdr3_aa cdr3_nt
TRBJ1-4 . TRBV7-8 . CASSLVNPGIIATNEKLFF TGTGCCAGCAGCTTAGTAAATCCCGGGATTATTGCAACTAATGAAAAACTGTTTTTT
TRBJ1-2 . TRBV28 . CASSFFRTPEGYTF TGTGCCAGCAGTTTCTTCAGAACGCCAGAGGGCTACACCTTC
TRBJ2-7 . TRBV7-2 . CASSSTYEQYF TGTGCCAGCAGCTCAACCTACGAGCAGTACTTC
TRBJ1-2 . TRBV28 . CASSLRGLNYGYTF TGTGCCAGCAGTTTAAGGGGTTTAAACTATGGCTACACCTTC
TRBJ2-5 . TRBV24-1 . CATSRYGETQYF TGTGCCACCAGTAGGTACGGGGAGACCCAGTACTTC
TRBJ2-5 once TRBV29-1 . CSVEYLNKETQYF TGCAGCGTTGAATATCTAAACAAAGAGACCCAGTACTTC
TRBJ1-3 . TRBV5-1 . CASSLAGARGNTIYF TGCGCCAGCAGCTTGGCGGGGGCGCGCGGAAACACCATATATTTT
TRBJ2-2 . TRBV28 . CASSPPEPLSGTGELFF TGTGCCAGCAGCCCCCCCGAACCCCTCTCGGGCACCGGGGAGCTGTTTTTT
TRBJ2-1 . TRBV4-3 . CASSQDAGTQYNEQFF TGCGCCAGCAGCCAAGATGCCGGGACACAATACAATGAGCAGTTCTTC
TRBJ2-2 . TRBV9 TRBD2 CASSPGTSVDTGELFF TGTGCCAGCAGCCCCGGGACTAGCGTCGACACCGGGGAGCTGTTTTTT
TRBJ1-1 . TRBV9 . CASSGAPSTEAFF TGTGCCAGCAGTGGAGCACCGAGCACTGAAGCTTTCTTT
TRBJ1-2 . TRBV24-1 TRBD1 CATSDPKTGGYGYTF TGTGCCACCAGTGATCCCAAGACAGGGGGGTATGGCTACACCTTC
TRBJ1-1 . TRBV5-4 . CASSLAGGRETEAFF TGTGCCAGCAGCTTGGCTGGAGGGAGGGAGACTGAAGCTTTCTTT
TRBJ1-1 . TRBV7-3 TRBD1 CASRFDRGEAFF TGTGCCAGCAGGTTCGACAGGGGCGAAGCTTTCTTT
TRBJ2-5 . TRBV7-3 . CASSLGSLGQETQYF TGTGCCAGCAGCTTAGGGTCCCTAGGGCAAGAGACCCAGTACTTC
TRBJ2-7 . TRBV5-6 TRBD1 CASSAQGENEQYF TGTGCCAGCAGCGCACAGGGGGAAAACGAGCAGTACTTC
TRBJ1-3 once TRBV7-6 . CASSPRGTIYF TGTGCCAGCAGCCCGCGGGGCACCATATATTTT
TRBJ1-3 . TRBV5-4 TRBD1 CASSWTGGTGNTIYF TGTGCCAGCAGCTGGACAGGGGGCACTGGAAACACCATATATTTT
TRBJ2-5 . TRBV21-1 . CASSKEGRGETQYF TGTGCCAGCAGCAAAGAGGGAAGGGGAGAGACCCAGTACTTC
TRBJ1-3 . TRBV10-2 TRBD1 CASRLTGDGNTIYF TGCGCCAGCAGACTGACAGGGGATGGAAACACCATATATTTT
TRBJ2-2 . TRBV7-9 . CASRSSRWNTGELFF TGTGCCAGCAGGAGTTCAAGGTGGAACACCGGGGAGCTGTTTTTT
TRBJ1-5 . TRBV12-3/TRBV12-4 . CASRLGTEGVRF TGTGCCAGCAGACTGGGGACTGAGGGGGTTCGTTTT
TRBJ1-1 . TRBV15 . CATSRGQMNTEAFF TGTGCCACCAGCAGAGGACAGATGAACACTGAAGCTTTCTTT
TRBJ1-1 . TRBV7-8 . CASSSPRVGNTEAFF TGTGCCAGCAGCTCACCCCGCGTGGGGAACACTGAAGCTTTCTTT
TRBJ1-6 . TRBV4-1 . CASSQNYSPLHF TGCGCCAGCAGCCAAAACTATTCACCCCTCCACTTT
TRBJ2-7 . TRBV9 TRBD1 CASSVDRGSYEQYF TGTGCCAGCAGCGTAGACAGGGGGTCCTACGAGCAGTACTTC
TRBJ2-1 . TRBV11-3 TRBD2 CASSKTSGVYNEQFF TGTGCCAGCAGCAAAACTAGCGGAGTATACAATGAGCAGTTCTTC